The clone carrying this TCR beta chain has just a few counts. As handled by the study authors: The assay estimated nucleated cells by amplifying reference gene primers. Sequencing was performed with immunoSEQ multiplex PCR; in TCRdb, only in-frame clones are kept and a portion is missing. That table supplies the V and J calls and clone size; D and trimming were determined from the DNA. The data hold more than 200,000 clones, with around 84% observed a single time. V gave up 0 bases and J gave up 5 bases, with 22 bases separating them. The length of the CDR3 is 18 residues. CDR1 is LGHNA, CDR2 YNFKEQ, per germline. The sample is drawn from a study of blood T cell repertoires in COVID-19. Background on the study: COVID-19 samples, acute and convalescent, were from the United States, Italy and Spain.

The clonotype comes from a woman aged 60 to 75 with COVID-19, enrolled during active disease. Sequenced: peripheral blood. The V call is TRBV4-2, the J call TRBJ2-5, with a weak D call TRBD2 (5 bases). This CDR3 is CASSQEFWSLGSGETQYF. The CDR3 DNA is TGTGCCAGCAGCCAAGAGTTTTGGTCCTTAGGTTCGGGGGAGACCCAGTACTTC.